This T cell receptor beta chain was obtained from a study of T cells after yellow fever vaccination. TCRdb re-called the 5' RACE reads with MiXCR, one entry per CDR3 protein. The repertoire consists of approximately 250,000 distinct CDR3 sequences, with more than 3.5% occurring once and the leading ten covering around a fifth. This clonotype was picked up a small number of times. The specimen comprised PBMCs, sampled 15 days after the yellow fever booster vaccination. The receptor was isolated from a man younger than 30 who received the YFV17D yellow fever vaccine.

The CDR3 region has the DNA TGTGCCAGCAGCCGGGACCCAGGGGAGACCCAGTACTTC. Protein sequence: CASSRDPGETQYF. The V and J genes are TRBV5-4 and TRBJ2-5, with D perhaps TRBD1 or TRBD2 (5 bases each). This CDR3 has 13 amino acids. CDR1 SGHNT and CDR2 YYREEE come from the germline V gene (reference sequence). The ends were cut back, 4 bases at V and 5 bases at J, with 12 bases in the middle.